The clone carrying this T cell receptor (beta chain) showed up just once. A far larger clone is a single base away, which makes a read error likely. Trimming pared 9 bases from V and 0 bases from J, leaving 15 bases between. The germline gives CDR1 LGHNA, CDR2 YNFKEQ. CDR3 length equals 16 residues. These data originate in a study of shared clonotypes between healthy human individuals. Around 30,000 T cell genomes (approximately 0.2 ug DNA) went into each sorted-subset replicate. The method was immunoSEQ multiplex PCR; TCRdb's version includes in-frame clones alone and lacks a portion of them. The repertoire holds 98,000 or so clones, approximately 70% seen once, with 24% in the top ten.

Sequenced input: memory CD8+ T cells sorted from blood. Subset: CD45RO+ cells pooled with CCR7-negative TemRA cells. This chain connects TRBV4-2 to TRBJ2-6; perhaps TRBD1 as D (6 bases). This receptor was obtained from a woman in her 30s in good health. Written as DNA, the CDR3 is TGTGCCAGTTCTGGGGACAAGGGCTCTGGGGCCAACGTCCTGACTTTC. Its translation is CASSGDKGSGANVLTF.